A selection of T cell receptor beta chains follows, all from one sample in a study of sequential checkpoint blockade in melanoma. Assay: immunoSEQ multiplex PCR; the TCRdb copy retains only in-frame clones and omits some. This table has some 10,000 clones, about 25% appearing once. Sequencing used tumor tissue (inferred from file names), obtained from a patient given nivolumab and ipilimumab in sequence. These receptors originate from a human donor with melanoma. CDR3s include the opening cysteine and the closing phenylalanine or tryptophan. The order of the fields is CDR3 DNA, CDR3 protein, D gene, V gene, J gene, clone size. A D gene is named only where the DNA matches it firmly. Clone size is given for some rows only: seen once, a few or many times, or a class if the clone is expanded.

CDR3nt: TGTGCCAGCAGCTTAGGCTCATTCCAAGAGACCCAGTACTTC
CDR3aa: CASSLGSFQETQYF
d_gene: -
v_gene: TRBV11-3
j_gene: TRBJ2-5
abundance: few

CDR3nt: TGTGCCAGCAGTTTAAGGCGGGATAGCGGGGGGTCCACCGGGGAGCTGTTTTTT
CDR3aa: CASSLRRDSGGSTGELFF
d_gene: TRBD2
v_gene: TRBV28
j_gene: TRBJ2-2
abundance: few

CDR3nt: TGTGCCAGCAGTTACGGCAGGGGGAATTCACCCCTCCACTTT
CDR3aa: CASSYGRGNSPLHF
d_gene: TRBD1
v_gene: TRBV6-8
j_gene: TRBJ1-6
abundance: few

CDR3nt: TGTGCCAGCAGCTTAGAAACGGGGGCGTCTTTTTACGAGCAGTACTTC
CDR3aa: CASSLETGASFYEQYF
d_gene: -
v_gene: TRBV11-3
j_gene: TRBJ2-7
abundance: medium-sized

CDR3nt: TGTGCCAGCAGTTCACGGGGTCGGGACATTCAGTACTTC
CDR3aa: CASSSRGRDIQYF
d_gene: -
v_gene: TRBV6-8
j_gene: TRBJ2-4
abundance: -

CDR3nt: TGTGCCAGCAGCCGACTAGCTTACCAAGAGACCCAGTACTTC
CDR3aa: CASSRLAYQETQYF
d_gene: TRBD2
v_gene: TRBV6-8
j_gene: TRBJ2-5
abundance: few

CDR3nt: TGTGCCAGCAGCCCCACCGTTGTAGGGGGCTGGTATGGCTACACCTTC
CDR3aa: CASSPTVVGGWYGYTF
d_gene: TRBD1
v_gene: TRBV11-3
j_gene: TRBJ1-2
abundance: many

CDR3nt: TGTGCCAGCAGCCCCCGGGACACCCTCAATGAGCAGTTCTTC
CDR3aa: CASSPRDTLNEQFF
d_gene: -
v_gene: TRBV9
j_gene: TRBJ2-1
abundance: -

CDR3nt: TGCAGCGTTGACCAGGGATACGGTGAAGCTTTCTTT
CDR3aa: CSVDQGYGEAFF
d_gene: -
v_gene: TRBV29-1
j_gene: TRBJ1-1
abundance: -

CDR3nt: TGTGCCAGCAGCTCGGCGTACAGGGGGGGGAATGAGCAGTTCTTC
CDR3aa: CASSSAYRGGNEQFF
d_gene: -
v_gene: TRBV7-5
j_gene: TRBJ2-1
abundance: -

CDR3nt: TGTGCCAGTAGTCCAAAGCGGGGGGGCGTCGGCGGGGAGCTGTTTTTT
CDR3aa: CASSPKRGGVGGELFF
d_gene: TRBD2
v_gene: TRBV19
j_gene: TRBJ2-2
abundance: -

CDR3nt: TGTGCCAGCAGTTTAAAGGGGACAGGAAATTCACCCCTCCACTTT
CDR3aa: CASSLKGTGNSPLHF
d_gene: TRBD1
v_gene: TRBV28
j_gene: TRBJ1-6
abundance: few

CDR3nt: TGTGCCAGCAGTGACCCCCAGACGGGTCGGACCATATATTTT
CDR3aa: CASSDPQTGRTIYF
d_gene: -
v_gene: TRBV25-1
j_gene: TRBJ1-3
abundance: -

CDR3nt: TGTGCCAGCAGCCGTACAGGGAGCACAGATACGCAGTATTTT
CDR3aa: CASSRTGSTDTQYF
d_gene: -
v_gene: TRBV11-3
j_gene: TRBJ2-3
abundance: few

CDR3nt: TGTGCCAGCTCACTCTCGATGGCGGGGAGCGATGAGCAGTTCTTC
CDR3aa: CASSLSMAGSDEQFF
d_gene: -
v_gene: TRBV18
j_gene: TRBJ2-1
abundance: -

CDR3nt: TGTGCCAGCAGCTTGAACGGAATGAACACTGAAGCTTTCTTT
CDR3aa: CASSLNGMNTEAFF
d_gene: -
v_gene: TRBV11-3
j_gene: TRBJ1-1
abundance: many

CDR3nt: TGTGCCAGCAGCTCGGAGTCCCGTAACTATGGCTACACCTTC
CDR3aa: CASSSESRNYGYTF
d_gene: -
v_gene: TRBV11-3
j_gene: TRBJ1-2
abundance: many

CDR3nt: TGCGCCAGCAGTGAGGCAGGGGACCTGCCCCAGCATTTT
CDR3aa: CASSEAGDLPQHF
d_gene: -
v_gene: TRBV10-2
j_gene: TRBJ1-5
abundance: -

CDR3nt: TGTGCCACCAGCAGAGCAGTTATCGCAGATACGCAGTATTTT
CDR3aa: CATSRAVIADTQYF
d_gene: -
v_gene: TRBV15
j_gene: TRBJ2-3
abundance: once

CDR3nt: TGTGCCAGTAGTATGTGGGACAGAGATTATGGCTACACCTTC
CDR3aa: CASSMWDRDYGYTF
d_gene: TRBD1
v_gene: TRBV19
j_gene: TRBJ1-2
abundance: -

CDR3nt: TGCAGCGTTGTCGGACAGGGGGCCGGGGCCAACGTCCTGACTTTC
CDR3aa: CSVVGQGAGANVLTF
d_gene: TRBD1
v_gene: TRBV29-1
j_gene: TRBJ2-6
abundance: -

CDR3nt: TGTGCCAGCAGTTCGTTCCCCGGGGGGGCTGATGGAAACACCATATATTTT
CDR3aa: CASSSFPGGADGNTIYF
d_gene: -
v_gene: TRBV28
j_gene: TRBJ1-3
abundance: -

CDR3nt: TGTGCCAGCAGCGTAGGGACAGGGGATGAAGCTTTCTTT
CDR3aa: CASSVGTGDEAFF
d_gene: TRBD1
v_gene: TRBV9
j_gene: TRBJ1-1
abundance: few

CDR3nt: TGTGCCAGTACCCAGGGATTGAACTCTGGAAACACCATATATTTT
CDR3aa: CASTQGLNSGNTIYF
d_gene: -
v_gene: TRBV19
j_gene: TRBJ1-3
abundance: -

CDR3nt: TGTGCCACCAGCGTGACACGGAGCAGCGAAAAACTGTTTTTT
CDR3aa: CATSVTRSSEKLFF
d_gene: -
v_gene: TRBV15
j_gene: TRBJ1-4
abundance: few

CDR3nt: TGTGCCAGCAGTTACGGGCAGGGACGCGAGCAGTACTTC
CDR3aa: CASSYGQGREQYF
d_gene: -
v_gene: TRBV6-8
j_gene: TRBJ2-7
abundance: -

CDR3nt: TGTGCTAGTGGTACGATACCCGATGGGACAGGGGTTCATAGCAATCAGCCCCAGCATTTT
CDR3aa: CASGTIPDGTGVHSNQPQHF
d_gene: TRBD1
v_gene: TRBV12-5
j_gene: TRBJ1-5
abundance: -

CDR3nt: TGTGCCAGCAGCCCCAGTCCCAACCAAGAGACCCAGTACTTC
CDR3aa: CASSPSPNQETQYF
d_gene: -
v_gene: TRBV11-3
j_gene: TRBJ2-5
abundance: many

CDR3nt: TGCGCCAGCAGCTACTGGGGAGCGGGCAACACCGGGGAGCTGTTTTTT
CDR3aa: CASSYWGAGNTGELFF
d_gene: -
v_gene: TRBV5-1
j_gene: TRBJ2-2
abundance: -

CDR3nt: TGTGCCAGCAGCGCTACAGGGGCAGGTCAGCCCCAGCATTTT
CDR3aa: CASSATGAGQPQHF
d_gene: TRBD1
v_gene: TRBV11-3
j_gene: TRBJ1-5
abundance: -

CDR3nt: TGCGCCAGCAGAGATGGGGACAGTTGGTATGGCTACACCTTC
CDR3aa: CASRDGDSWYGYTF
d_gene: TRBD1
v_gene: TRBV10-2
j_gene: TRBJ1-2
abundance: once

CDR3nt: TGTGCCAGCAGCCAAAACGGGGGCGCCTACAATGAGCAGTTCTTC
CDR3aa: CASSQNGGAYNEQFF
d_gene: -
v_gene: TRBV14
j_gene: TRBJ2-1
abundance: -